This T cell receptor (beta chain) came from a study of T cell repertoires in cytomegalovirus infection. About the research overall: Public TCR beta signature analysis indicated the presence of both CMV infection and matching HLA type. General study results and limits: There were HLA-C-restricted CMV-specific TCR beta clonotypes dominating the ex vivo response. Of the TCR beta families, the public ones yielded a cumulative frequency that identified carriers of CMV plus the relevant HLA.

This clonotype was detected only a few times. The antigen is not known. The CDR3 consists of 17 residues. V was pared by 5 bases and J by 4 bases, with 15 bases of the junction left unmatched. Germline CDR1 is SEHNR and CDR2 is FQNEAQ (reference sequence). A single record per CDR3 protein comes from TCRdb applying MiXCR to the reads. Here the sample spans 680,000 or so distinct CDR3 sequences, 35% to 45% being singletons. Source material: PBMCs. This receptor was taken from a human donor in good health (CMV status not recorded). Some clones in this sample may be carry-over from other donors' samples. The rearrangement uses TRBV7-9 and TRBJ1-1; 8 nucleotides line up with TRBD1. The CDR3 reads CASSPPFQGAVGTEAFF. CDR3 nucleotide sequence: TGTGCCAGCAGCCCCCCATTCCAGGGGGCGGTCGGCACTGAAGCTTTCTTT.